This entry concerns a single TCR beta chain. Its antigen remains unidentified. These data come from a study of beta chain features in type 1 diabetes. The CDR3 is made up of 16 amino acids. The V gene's germline CDR1 is SGHTA and CDR2 FQGNSA. V was clipped by 1 base and J by 2 bases; unmatched bases: 4. Findings and limits, study-wide: Patients with type 1 diabetes showed fewer VDJ junction insertions and more deletions. There was no resolution here of whether HLA type influences TCRB rearrangement. Researchers reported that naive, central memory and Treg TCRB repertoires appeared more similar in patients than in healthy donors.

Expressed TCRB transcripts got sequenced, as all isolated RNA was reverse transcribed. Assay: immunoSEQ multiplex PCR; the TCRdb copy retains only in-frame clones and omits some. The table has more than 350,000 clones, roughly an eighth seen once; the top ten hold around 0.05%. The authors obtained over 95% purity in all sorted populations. The sequenced sample consisted of naive CD4+ T cells from blood. The clonotype comes from a woman under 30 in good health. The chain combines TRBV7-2 with TRBJ2-2; TRBD2 agrees at 7 bases. The CDR3, as DNA: TGTGCCAGCAGCTTAGGTGGCGGGAGAAACACCGGGGAGCTGTTTTTT. The encoded protein is CASSLGGGRNTGELFF.